This paragraph reports one T cell receptor beta chain. Its antigen is not known. The data originate from a study of cytomegalovirus exposure and HLA in healthy donors. General study points: Whilst most TCR sequences proved rare, a subset of public TCRs occurred across many donors. The study listed roughly 160 cytomegalovirus-associated TCR beta chains.

Germline CDR1 is MNHEY and CDR2 is SMNVEV (reference sequence). Losses at the gene ends were 2 bases for V and 2 bases for J; bases not matched to a gene: 12. The CDR3 covers 17 residues. The protocol was immunoSEQ multiplex PCR, while the TCRdb copy is restricted to in-frame clones and leaves out a portion. The sample yields 230,000 or so clones, approximately 86% seen once. This chain uses TRBV27 with TRBJ2-7; 7 bases align to TRBD2. The sequenced sample was PBMCs. This receptor was identified in a woman between 18 and 29 years old in good health and CMV-seronegative. The CDR3 coding sequence is TGTGCCAGCAGTTTAAGTGGGAGGGCCTTAAACCCCTACGAGCAGTACTTC. It specifies CASSLSGRALNPYEQYF.